Given below is one T cell receptor (beta chain) in context. TCRdb keeps only in-frame clones here, not all; method: immunoSEQ multiplex PCR. The sample lists 55,000 to 85,000 clones; 79% were seen once. Germline V gene lookup returns CDR1 LGHDT and CDR2 YNNKEL (reference sequence). The CDR3 has 15 amino acids. The ends were cut back, 0 bases at V and 6 bases at J, with 14 bases in the middle. The data stem from a study of blood T cell repertoires in COVID-19. Study-wide background: COVID-19 samples, acute and convalescent, were from the United States, Italy and Spain. T cells, B-cell-depleted T cells, or PBMCs supplied cDNA or gDNA.

The sequencing input was peripheral blood. This clonotype originated in a man in his 60s with active or convalescent COVID-19. The chain links TRBV3-1 (or the pseudogene TRBV3-2) to TRBJ1-2; D is unclear. CDR3 sequence (DNA): TGTGCCAGCAGCCAAGATCCTTGGAGACGGGATGGCTACACCTTC. Its translation is CASSQDPWRRDGYTF.